Sequencing of this T cell receptor (beta chain) was carried out in a study of T cells in women clearing cervical HPV infection. Background on the study: Donors had HPV16-related CIN3 or worse; 2 had invasive cancer.

The germline CDR1 and CDR2 sequences are SNHLY and FYNNEI. The CDR3 covers 14 residues. V dropped 8 bases and J dropped 5 bases, with 18 bases sitting between them. The repertoire was sequenced with immunoSEQ multiplex PCR; TCRdb's copy has only in-frame clones and lacks some. Its listing shows 20,000 or so clones. Concerning this clone: The observed sequence ends 3 residues before the CDR3 terminus, with the missing tail filled in from the germline J gene.

This rearrangement joins TRBV2 to TRBJ2-5; no reliable D call. The clonotype originates from a woman aged 18-69 years with a cervical HPV16 infection that either progressed to CIN3+ or cleared (not recorded which). Sequenced: blood buffy coat. The sequenced part of the CDR3 DNA is TGTGCCAGCCATAGGGCTCCCCCGGAGGAGACC. Its protein product is CASHRAPPEET. The whole CDR3 protein reads CASHRAPPEETQYF.